This entry features one T cell receptor beta chain sequence. Its cognate antigen is unknown. These data originate in a study of identifying expanded T cells in peripheral blood. Method: immunoSEQ multiplex PCR; TCRdb's copy keeps in-frame clones and lacks some. The profile shows tens of thousands of clones, around 86% of them singletons. Study-wide results and limits: Over approximately two and four weeks, about 15 and 19 clones changed, versus around 1.2 between replicates. Roughly two-week clone count variance significantly increased as total template count grew.

Deletions cut 3 bases from V and 4 bases from J, with 10 bases between. Germline V CDR1 and CDR2: GTSNPN, SVGIG (reference sequence). The CDR3 contains 13 residues. During the collection period, no donor immune events like infections were recorded. The sample comprised blood. The chain is built from TRBV30 and TRBJ1-5, with a possible D match to TRBD1 (6 bases). This TCR derives from a person between 18 and 75 years old in good health. The CDR3 protein is CAWRGQGNQPQHF. The CDR3 DNA reads TGTGCCTGGAGAGGTCAGGGGAATCAGCCCCAGCATTTT.